Listed below are T cell receptor beta chains from one sample, sequenced in a study of T cells in Graves' hyperthyroidism and ophthalmopathy. One entry per CDR3 protein results from TCRdb running MiXCR on the multiplex PCR reads. This sample has 250,000 to 300,000 distinct CDR3 sequences, with roughly 13% found just once. The specimen sequenced was blood. All receptors come from a woman aged 40 to 50 with Graves' hyperthyroidism. The CDR3 runs from the conserved cysteine through the conserved F or W. D genes are given only for firm matches. Clone size appears in some rows only: once, few, many, or a class for an expanded clone.

NA	TRBV5-5	TRBJ2-5	many	CASSLGQNQETQYF	TGTGCCAGCAGCTTGGGTCAGAACCAAGAGACCCAGTACTTC
NA	TRBV12-3/TRBV12-4	TRBJ2-2	many	CASSLDVGTNTGELFF	TGTGCCAGCAGTTTAGATGTCGGGACTAACACCGGGGAGCTGTTTTTT
NA	TRBV30	TRBJ2-5	many	CAWGAIGGRETQYF	TGTGCCTGGGGGGCGATAGGAGGGCGGGAGACCCAGTACTTC
NA	TRBV5-1	TRBJ1-6	NA	CASSLTTSSYNSPLHF	TGCGCCAGCAGCCTAACAACGAGCTCCTATAATTCACCCCTCCACTTT
TRBD2	TRBV9	TRBJ2-7	few	CASSGGLAYTYEQYF	TGTGCCAGCAGCGGGGGACTAGCGTACACCTACGAGCAGTACTTC
NA	TRBV20-1	TRBJ1-4	few	CSARKSGDMSNEKLFF	TGCAGTGCTAGGAAGAGTGGTGATATGTCTAATGAAAAACTGTTTTTT
NA	TRBV7-2	TRBJ1-2	few	CASSLTLPSAYGYTF	TGTGCCAGCAGCTTGACCCTGCCCTCTGCCTATGGCTACACCTTC
NA	TRBV20-1	TRBJ2-2	NA	CSAARQGRRIGELFF	TGCAGTGCTGCTCGGCAGGGGCGTAGAATCGGGGAGCTGTTTTTT
NA	TRBV12-3/TRBV12-4	TRBJ2-3	many	CASTRDGSSTDTQYF	TGTGCCAGCACCCGCGATGGGTCTAGCACAGATACGCAGTATTTT
NA	TRBV3-1	TRBJ1-2	many	CASSHGGQHNYGYTF	TGTGCCAGCAGCCATGGGGGGCAACATAACTATGGCTACACCTTC
TRBD1	TRBV15	TRBJ2-5	many	CATSRATGNEETQYF	TGTGCCACCAGCAGAGCGACAGGGAACGAAGAGACCCAGTACTTC
NA	TRBV2	TRBJ2-5	NA	CATYTQRTATETQYF	TGTGCCACCTACACTCAAAGGACGGCGACGGAGACCCAGTACTTC
NA	TRBV11-3	TRBJ1-6	few	CASATVNSPLHF	TGTGCCAGCGCGACAGTAAATTCACCCCTCCACTTT
TRBD2	TRBV6-1	TRBJ2-5	many	CASSQPTGTSGRETQYF	TGTGCCAGCAGCCAACCAACCGGGACTAGCGGGAGAGAGACCCAGTACTTC
NA	TRBV6-1	TRBJ2-5	many	CASIKSGPLSGETQYF	TGTGCCAGCATCAAGTCTGGCCCTCTCTCGGGGGAGACCCAGTACTTC
NA	TRBV28	TRBJ1-2	many	CATTPAAWGYTF	TGTGCCACCACCCCGGCCGCCTGGGGCTACACCTTC
TRBD2	TRBV7-2	TRBJ2-3	many	CASSSVASGRLSTDTQYF	TGTGCCAGCAGCTCGGTGGCTAGCGGGAGACTTAGCACAGATACGCAGTATTTT
NA	TRBV20-1	TRBJ2-3	few	CSAGFLLTDTQYF	TGCAGTGCTGGATTCCTCCTCACAGATACGCAGTATTTT
TRBD1	TRBV5-5	TRBJ2-7	NA	CASSSTYLGTGSYEQYF	TGTGCCAGCAGCTCGACGTACCTCGGGACAGGAAGCTACGAGCAGTACTTC
TRBD2	TRBV19	TRBJ2-5	few	CASSIRRLAGQYQETQYF	TGTGCCAGTAGTATACGGAGGCTAGCGGGGCAGTACCAAGAGACCCAGTACTTC
NA	TRBV20-1	TRBJ2-2	few	CSAIEPRSVTGELFF	TGCAGTGCGATAGAACCTCGGTCCGTCACCGGGGAGCTGTTTTTT
NA	TRBV2	TRBJ1-5	many	CASREQPGEPQHF	TGTGCCAGCAGGGAGCAGCCGGGGGAGCCCCAGCATTTT
NA	TRBV18	TRBJ2-5	many	CASSPGQRETQYF	TGTGCCAGCTCACCCGGGCAGAGAGAGACCCAGTACTTC
TRBD1	TRBV20-1	TRBJ2-5	many	CSAKGQLKETQYF	TGCAGTGCTAAGGGACAGCTAAAAGAGACCCAGTACTTC
NA	TRBV4-1	TRBJ2-5	NA	CASSQGEYQETQYF	TGCGCCAGCAGCCAAGGGGAGTACCAAGAGACCCAGTACTTC
NA	TRBV5-1	TRBJ1-2	NA	CASRIGGEEANYGYTF	TGCGCCAGCAGGATCGGAGGTGAGGAAGCTAACTATGGCTACACCTTC
TRBD2	TRBV27	TRBJ2-1	many	CASSFMRLAGVNEQFF	TGTGCCAGCAGTTTCATGAGGCTAGCGGGGGTGAATGAGCAGTTCTTC
TRBD1	TRBV6-1	TRBJ1-1	NA	CASRPTGGGLGTEAFF	TGTGCCAGCAGGCCAACAGGGGGCGGTTTGGGCACTGAAGCTTTCTTT